The present T cell receptor (beta chain) was sequenced within a study of shared T cell receptors in the human thymus (dated by TCRdb to about 2021). For the wider study: The study examined how the human thymus generates shared, self-reactive T-cell receptor alpha chains.

Including the terminal cysteine and phenylalanine, the CDR3 comprises 15 residues. Only the CDR3 portion is preserved as DNA: 45 bases, with reading frame beginning at the first base. For CDR1 and CDR2, the germline V gene (reference sequence) lists MNHNY and SVGAGI. As to this clone: Its antigen is currently not known. No much larger clone exists at a distance of one base, and base qualities are not known.

To prepare the library, the immunoSEQ multiplex PCR assay was applied. Not all clones reach the TCRdb copy of this immuneACCESS table, which keeps in-frame sequences only. Checked studies attribute under half of the gap to unresolved V genes and leave the rest unexplained. The sample records hundreds of thousands of clones, roughly 90% of which are singletons. The ten largest account for about 0.01% of the sample. These sequences were also reported in another study, on human thymus T cells. Taken from the second paper: Immunologically healthy infants undergoing open corrective cardiac surgery for congenital heart defects in Finland were used as donors. The thymus tissue came from surgical resects taken out during corrective cardiac surgery. V and J gene segment usage appeared biased in both thymic and peripheral blood repertoires. According to the related research, thymic TCR repertoires were highly overlapping among unrelated individuals. The study used 7 or 8 infant thymus samples plus four related peripheral blood samples to characterize TCR alpha and beta repertoires. The cohort included six male and a couple of female infants, with donor ages spanning 7 to 244 days. Thymocytes were released mechanically from tissue and stored at -70 °C as pellets of roughly 9-31 million cells. A QIAsymphony instrument was used to extract genomic DNA from frozen cell pellets. The immunoSEQ multiplex PCR assay was used to amplify the TCRB and TCRAD loci from a standardized amount of quality-controlled genomic DNA. The V(D)J region was spanned by amplicons of a length sufficient to cover the CDR3 and to identify V and J genes. The commercial immunoSEQ service was used to sequence amplicons on an Illumina platform. Corrections for primer bias and sequencing errors followed previously described methods, while TCRAD and TCRB definitions were based on the IMGT database. The repertoires were analysed using immunoSEQ Analyzer 3.0 and VDJTools for basic statistics, V/J segment usage, diversity estimates, rarefaction and pairwise overlap. Chao1, ChaoE, Efron-Thisted, Shannon and inverse Simpson indices were used to estimate diversity, which was also estimated on datasets down-sampled to the smallest sample. For repertoire overlap, CDR3 nucleotide sequence, V gene and J gene had to match strictly, and clustering was done by Jaccard-based multidimensional scaling. Thymus samples yielded on average about 810,000 unique TCRB clonotypes, compared with 75,000 to 85,000 from blood samples.

The sequence came from a boy under two years old with a congenital heart defect. Donor details come from another sample of the same person, matched by shared clones. The chain employs TRBV6-6 and TRBJ1-2; TRBD1 is possibly the D segment (6 matching bases). The sequencing sample was made of thymocytes. The DNA sequence reads TGTGCTACCCACGGAATGGGGGCTCTCAGCTATGGCTACACCTTC. This encodes CATHGMGALSYGYTF.